These 21 T cell receptor beta chains originate from one sample sequenced in a study of molecular identifiers for immune sequencing clone quantification. TCRdb itself ran the PCR reads through MiXCR, one entry per CDR3 protein. Among approximately 550,000 distinct CDR3 sequences listed, about 26% were seen once. Sequenced: naive CD8+ T cells from blood, with Jurkat cell RNA spiked in. The subset here: FACS-sorted CD8+CD4-CCR7+CD45RA+ naive T cells. Receptors were obtained from a human donor in good health. Some libraries in this study had Jurkat cell RNA spiked in.

As to this clonotype: Just one base apart from a much larger clone, this may be a read error. The V and J genes are TRBV6-5 and TRBJ2-7; 7 bases are shared with TRBD1. V shed 3 bases, J shed 0 bases, and the junction held 11 bases outside the gene matches. This CDR3 has 17 amino acids. Germline lookup yields CDR1 MNHEY and CDR2 SVGAGI. The CDR3 loop is CASSYTPRTGHSYEQYF. CDR3 DNA sequence: TGTGCCAGCAGTTATACGCCCCGGACAGGCCACTCCTACGAGCAGTACTTC.

As for this clonotype: A single base separates this from a much larger clone, so it may be a read error. The CDR3 sequence: CASSSSLCTEAFF. The CDR3 bases are TGTGCCAGCAGCTCCTCGTTGTGCACTGAAGCTTTCTTT. The rearrangement links TRBV5-6 to TRBJ1-1; no clear D gene. The CDR3 consists of 13 residues. The V end lost 3 bases, the J end lost 4 bases, and 10 bases lay between the germline ends. The germline CDR1 and CDR2 sequences are SGHDT and YYEEEE. The full variable domain, completed using reference TRBV5-6 and TRBJ1-1, is DAGVTQSPTHLIKTRGQQVTLRCSPKSGHDTVSWYQQALGQGPQFIFQYYEEEERQRGNFPDRFSGHQFPNYSSELNVNALLLGDSALYLCASSSSLCTEAFFGQGTRLTVV.

On this clonotype: A much larger clone lies one base from this, so it may be a read error. The rearrangement uses TRBV2 and TRBJ2-3; 9 nucleotides line up with TRBD2. The CDR3 loop spans 15 amino acids. CDR1 is SNHLY and CDR2 is FYNNEI in the germline V gene. CDR3 nucleotide sequence: TGTTCCAGCAGTGAGACTAGCGGAAGCACAGATACGCAGTATTTT. Its protein is CSSSETSGSTDTQYF.

In the case of this clonotype: Just one base apart from a much larger clone, this may be a read error. The gene calls are TRBV3-1 and TRBJ1-5, with D possibly matching TRBD1 (5 bases). In germline, CDR1 is LGHDT, CDR2 YNNKEL (reference sequence). The CDR3 runs 15 residues. The CDR3 nucleotides are TGTGCCGGCAGCCGCGGGGGATTTGGCAATCAGCCCCAGCATTTT. Translated: CAGSRGGFGNQPQHF. The variable domain in full, completed from reference TRBV3-1 and TRBJ1-5, reads DTAVSQTPKYLVTQMGNDKSIKCEQNLGHDTMYWYKQDSKKFLKIMFSYNNKELIINETVPNRFSPKSPDKAHLNLHINSLELGDSAVYFCAGSRGGFGNQPQHFGDGTRLSIL.

A few counts support this clonotype. The rearrangement links TRBV23-1 to TRBJ1-5, with 7 bases lining up with TRBD1. TRBV23-1 is assigned to the ORF class and has an uncertain function. The V and J ends lost 1 base and 4 bases, in that order; junction bases with no gene match: 13. The CDR3 covers 18 residues. CDR3 sequence: CASSQWRGRQGHNQPQHF. For the CDR3, the DNA is TGCGCCAGCAGTCAATGGAGGGGGAGACAGGGCCATAATCAGCCCCAGCATTTT.

This chain joins TRBV19 and TRBJ2-2, with 8 bases that match TRBD2. CDR1 and CDR2 (germline): LNHDA, SQIVND (reference sequence). The V gene end was trimmed by 2 bases and the J gene end by 2 bases; junction bases not matched to a gene: 4. This CDR3 region has 16 residues. CDR3 loop: CASSIRGGLNTGELFF. CDR3 DNA sequence: TGTGCCAGTAGTATACGGGGGGGACTTAACACCGGGGAGCTGTTTTTT.

To note about this clonotype: A much larger clone is a single base away; this may be a read error. The chain carries TRBV4-3 and TRBJ2-7; no definite D call. This CDR3 region has 16 residues. CDR1 and CDR2 from the germline V gene are LGHNA and YSLEER. V lost 0 bases and J lost 2, with 14 bases in between. CDR3 loop: CASSQEWVGPAYEQYF. CDR3 DNA: TGCGCCAGCAGCCAAGAATGGGTAGGACCCGCCTACGAGCAGTACTTC.

This clonotype has only a few counts. The chain uses TRBV9 and TRBJ2-3; 8 bases are shared with TRBD2. V shed 4 bases and J 4 bases; nucleotides not matched to a gene: 14. The CDR3 length is 17 residues. Germline-derived CDR1 and CDR2 are SGDLS and YYNGEE. CDR3 nucleotides: TGTGCCAGCAGCCTTATGATGAGCGGGAGTTCTGCAGATACGCAGTATTTT. Amino acid sequence: CASSLMMSGSSADTQYF.

This clonotype was observed many times. This chain joins TRBV11-2 and TRBJ2-3, with TRBD1 matching 9 bases. The CDR3 consists of 16 residues. The germline V gene encodes CDR1 SGHAT and CDR2 FQNNGV. Trimming at V came to 0 bases and at J to 0 bases, leaving 1 base not matched to a gene. CDR3 sequence (DNA): TGTGCCAGCAGCTTAGAGGGACAGGGCAGCACAGATACGCAGTATTTT. Its protein product is CASSLEGQGSTDTQYF.

Concerning this clonotype itself: One base away lies a much larger clone, so this may be a sequencing read error. This rearrangement joins TRBV6-2 or TRBV6-3 to TRBJ2-7; 10 nucleotides line up with TRBD2. The CDR3 consists of 13 residues. Germline loops: CDR1 MNHEY, CDR2 SVGEGT. Trimming at V came to 8 bases and at J to 2 bases, leaving 3 bases not matched to a gene. In DNA form, the CDR3 reads TGTGCCAGCGGTAGCGGGAGGCCCTACGAGCAGTACTTC. This sequence encodes CASGSGRPYEQYF.

The rearrangement joins TRBV29-1 to TRBJ2-1; 7 bases are a match to TRBD1. The germline gives CDR1 SQVTM, CDR2 ANQGSEA. This CDR3 has 14 amino acids. With 7 bases clipped from V and 4 bases from J, the junction kept 10 bases outside the gene matches. The DNA for the CDR3 is TGCAGCGCCCGGACAGGTGACTTTTACAATGAGCAGTTCTTC. Residues: CSARTGDFYNEQFF.

This sequence joins TRBV9 and TRBJ1-2; possibly TRBD1 for D (5 bases). CDR1 and CDR2 (germline): SGDLS, YYNGEE. The CDR3 consists of 15 residues. Trimming shortened V by 2 bases and J by 3 bases, and 14 bases separated the two germline ends. The CDR3 DNA sequence: TGTGCCAGCAGCGTTACAGGATTCTTTGACTATGGCTACACCTTC. It codes for CASSVTGFFDYGYTF.

The rearrangement uses TRBV5-5 and TRBJ2-1, with 9 bases identical to TRBD1. This CDR3 is built from 14 residues. With V trimmed by 2 bases and J by 8 bases, 5 bases remained unmatched. The germline V gene encodes CDR1 SGHKS and CDR2 YYEKEE (reference sequence). The DNA for the CDR3 is TGTGCCAGCAGCTTTCAACAGGGGGCTGATGAGCAGTTCTTC. This gives the protein CASSFQQGADEQFF.

This clonotype turned up a few times. The chain employs TRBV4-3 and TRBJ1-1; D ambiguous. The germline V gene has CDR1 LGHNA and CDR2 YSLEER. The CDR3 is 14 residues long. The V end was cut by 1 base, the J end by 8 bases, with 14 bases between. For the CDR3, the DNA is TGCGCCAGCAGCCAAGGAGTCAGTGGACCCGAAGCTTTCTTT. This encodes CASSQGVSGPEAFF.

There are a few counts of this clonotype. This sequence joins TRBV6-5 and TRBJ1-1; D is perhaps TRBD1 (6 bases). V dropped 2 bases and J dropped 3 bases, with 13 bases sitting between them. CDR3 length: 15 amino acids. In germline, CDR1 is MNHEY, CDR2 SVGAGI. CDR3 amino acids: CASSYPSGQYTEAFF. CDR3 nucleotide sequence: TGTGCCAGCAGTTACCCCTCCGGACAGTACACTGAAGCTTTCTTT.

This clonotype was picked up many times. The chain joins TRBV12-3 or TRBV12-4 to TRBJ2-5, with D unresolved. The CDR3 totals 14 residues. Trimming shortened V by 3 bases and J by 2 bases, and 10 bases separated the two germline ends. In DNA form, the CDR3 reads TGTGCCAGCAGTTTTGTGTCTCCACAAGAGACCCAGTACTTC. This gives the protein CASSFVSPQETQYF.

The chain employs TRBV7-2 and TRBJ2-4; TRBD2 matches at 13 bases. This CDR3 has 18 residues. The J segment lost 3 bases and the V segment lost 2 bases, leaving 7 bases of the junction unmatched. Germline CDR1 reads SGHTA; CDR2 reads FQGNSA. CDR3: CASSLSLAGGVVKNIQYF. DNA of the CDR3: TGTGCCAGCAGCTTATCACTAGCGGGAGGGGTCGTCAAAAACATTCAGTACTTC. Full variable domain (remainder filled in from reference TRBV7-2 and TRBJ2-4): GAGVSQSPSNKVTEKGKDVELRCDPISGHTALYWYRQSLGQGLEFLIYFQGNSAPDKSGLPSDRFSAERTGGSVSTLTIQRTQQEDSAVYLCASSLSLAGGVVKNIQYFGAGTRLSVL.

The sample holds a few counts of this clonotype. An end of the junction does not agree with germline; a read error may underlie this. This chain joins TRBV12-3 or TRBV12-4 and TRBJ2-5; D unresolved. The CDR3 is made up of 12 amino acids. The CDR3 DNA reads TGTGCCAGCAGCTATCTTCAAGAGCCCCAGTACTTC. This codes for CASSYLQEPQYF.

The sample holds many counts of this clonotype. The V gene is TRBV29-1, the J gene TRBJ1-2, with TRBD1 identical over 11 bases. The CDR3 spans 19 residues. Germline V gene data show CDR1 as SQVTM and CDR2 as ANQGSEA. The J segment lost 0 bases and the V segment lost 0 bases, leaving 12 bases of the junction unmatched. The CDR3 bases are TGCAGCGTTGAAGATATTTTCGGACAGGGGGCTAAAGCTAACTATGGCTACACCTTC. This encodes CSVEDIFGQGAKANYGYTF.

There are many counts of this clonotype. The CDR3 reads CSVKAQVATEAFF. In nucleotides, the CDR3 is TGCAGCGTTAAAGCCCAGGTCGCCACTGAAGCTTTCTTT. The gene calls are TRBV29-1 and TRBJ1-1; D is uncertain. Trimming left V 5 bases short and J 4 bases short, with 14 bases between. The CDR3 has 13 amino acids. Germline-derived CDR1 and CDR2 are SQVTM and ANQGSEA.

The chain carries TRBV7-9 and TRBJ1-1, with D possibly matching TRBD1 (5 bases). Germline V gene lookup returns CDR1 SEHNR and CDR2 FQNEAQ (reference sequence). The CDR3 extends over 15 amino acids. V was trimmed by 2 bases and J by 5 bases, leaving 15 bases between them. The CDR3 loop is CASSLIGGRETEAFF. In DNA, the CDR3 is TGTGCCAGCAGCTTAATCGGTGGCAGGGAAACTGAAGCTTTCTTT.